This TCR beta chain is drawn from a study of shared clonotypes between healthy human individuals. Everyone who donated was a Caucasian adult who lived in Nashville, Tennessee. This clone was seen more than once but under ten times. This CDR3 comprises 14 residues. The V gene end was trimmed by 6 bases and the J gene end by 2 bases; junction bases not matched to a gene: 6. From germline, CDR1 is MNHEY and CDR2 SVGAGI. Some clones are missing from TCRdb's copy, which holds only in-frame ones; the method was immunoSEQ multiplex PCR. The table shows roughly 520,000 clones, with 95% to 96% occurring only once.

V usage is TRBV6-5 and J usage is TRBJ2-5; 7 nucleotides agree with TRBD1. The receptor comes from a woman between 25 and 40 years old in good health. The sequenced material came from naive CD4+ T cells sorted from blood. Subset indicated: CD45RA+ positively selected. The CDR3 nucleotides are TGTGCCAGCAGAACACAGGGGTCTCAAGAGACCCAGTACTTC. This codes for CASRTQGSQETQYF.